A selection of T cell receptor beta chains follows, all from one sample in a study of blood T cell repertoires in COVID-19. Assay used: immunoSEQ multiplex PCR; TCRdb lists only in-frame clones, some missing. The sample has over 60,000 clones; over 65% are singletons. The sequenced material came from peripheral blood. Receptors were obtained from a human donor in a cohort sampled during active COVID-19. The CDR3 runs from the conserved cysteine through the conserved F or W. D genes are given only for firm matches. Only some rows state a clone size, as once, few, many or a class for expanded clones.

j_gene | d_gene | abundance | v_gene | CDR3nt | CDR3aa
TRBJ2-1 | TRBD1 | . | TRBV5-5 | TGTGCCAGCAGCCCGGGACAGACCTACAATGAGCAGTTCTTC | CASSPGQTYNEQFF
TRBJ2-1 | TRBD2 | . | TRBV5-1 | TGCGCCAGCAGCTTGTCTGGGGGGGGATACAATGAGCAGTTCTTC | CASSLSGGGYNEQFF
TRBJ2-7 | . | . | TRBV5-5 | TGTGCCAGCAGCTTGGGGGCTCCCCCTGCCGAGCAGTACTTC | CASSLGAPPAEQYF
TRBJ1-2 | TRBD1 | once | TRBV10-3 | TGTGCCATCAGTGTGGAGGGGGCGGTGGATGGCTACACCTTC | CAISVEGAVDGYTF
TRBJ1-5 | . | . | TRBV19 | TGTGCCAGTAGTGCTATACGGGGCAATCAGCCCCAGCATTTT | CASSAIRGNQPQHF
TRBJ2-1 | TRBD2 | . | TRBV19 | TGTGCCAGTAGTCCTCTGGGACTAGTCGTAGCTTCCGAGCAGTTCTTC | CASSPLGLVVASEQFF
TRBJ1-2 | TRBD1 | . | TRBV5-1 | TGCGCCAGCAGCCCGGGACAGAACTATGGCTACACCTTC | CASSPGQNYGYTF
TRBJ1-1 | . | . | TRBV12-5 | TGTGCTAGTGGTTTGGTAACGACAGGGAACACTGAAGCTTTCTTT | CASGLVTTGNTEAFF
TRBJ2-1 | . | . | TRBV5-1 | TGCGCCAGCAGCGTCCGGAGGGTCTTAGTCCACAATGAGCAGTTCTTC | CASSVRRVLVHNEQFF
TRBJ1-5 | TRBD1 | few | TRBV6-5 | TGTGCCAGCAGGGCGGGACAGGTTAATCAGCCCCAGCATTTT | CASRAGQVNQPQHF
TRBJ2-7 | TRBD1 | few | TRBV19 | TGTGCCAGTAGTACAGGACAGGGTAAGGCCTACGAGCAGTACTTC | CASSTGQGKAYEQYF
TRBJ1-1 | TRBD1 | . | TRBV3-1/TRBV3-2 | TGTGCCAGCAGCCAACGGGACAGGGGGCGAGACACTGAAGCTTTCTTT | CASSQRDRGRDTEAFF
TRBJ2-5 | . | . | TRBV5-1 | TGCGCCAGCAGCTACAACACCCAAGAGACCCAGTACTTC | CASSYNTQETQYF
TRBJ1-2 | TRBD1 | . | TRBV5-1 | TGCGCCAGCAGCCAGGACAGGGTGGGCCATGGCTACACCTTC | CASSQDRVGHGYTF
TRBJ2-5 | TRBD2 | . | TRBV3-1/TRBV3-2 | TGTGCCAGCAGCCAACTGGACGGGGGGGAGACCCAGTACTTC | CASSQLDGGETQYF
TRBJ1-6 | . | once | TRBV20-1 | TGCAGTGCTAGTACAGGAGATACTTCCCTCCACTTT | CSASTGDTSLHF
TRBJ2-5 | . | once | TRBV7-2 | TGTGCCAGCAGCTCAGGCCTACTAGAGACCCAGTACTTC | CASSSGLLETQYF
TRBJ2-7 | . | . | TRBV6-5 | TGTGCCAGCAGGACTACCGACTCCTACGAGCAGTACTTC | CASRTTDSYEQYF
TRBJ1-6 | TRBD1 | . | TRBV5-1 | TGCGCCAGCAGCTTATTTCTTCCGGGACAGGGGGATTCACCCCTCCACTTT | CASSLFLPGQGDSPLHF
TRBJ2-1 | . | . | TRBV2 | TGTGCCAGCAAGAGTAGTATGGCGGGTGAGCAGTTCTTC | CASKSSMAGEQFF
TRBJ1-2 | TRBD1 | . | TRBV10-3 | TGTGCCATCAGTGGGTCGACAGGGGGCGGCTATGGCTACACCTTC | CAISGSTGGGYGYTF
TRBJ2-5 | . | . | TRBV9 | TGTGCCAGCAGCGCCGGACATTCGAAGGGAGAGACCCAGTACTTC | CASSAGHSKGETQYF
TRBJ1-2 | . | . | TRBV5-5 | TGTGCCAGCACCCTTTCGGGGGGCTACTATGGCTACACCTTC | CASTLSGGYYGYTF
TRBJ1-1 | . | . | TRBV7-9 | TGTGCCAGCAGCTTAACTGACACTGAAGCTTTCTTT | CASSLTDTEAFF
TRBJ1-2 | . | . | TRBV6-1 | TGTGCCAGCAGTGAAGTGAGGGTATCCGGGGACTATGGCTACACCTTC | CASSEVRVSGDYGYTF
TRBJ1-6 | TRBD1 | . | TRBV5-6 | TGTGCCAGCAAGGCAGGGGGCATCTATTCACCCCTCCACTTT | CASKAGGIYSPLHF
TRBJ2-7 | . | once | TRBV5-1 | TGCGCCAGCAGCCCCCAGGGGAAGCTCGACGAGCAGTACTTC | CASSPQGKLDEQYF
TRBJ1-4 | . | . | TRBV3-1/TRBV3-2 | TGTGCCAGCAGCCAGGTTAGGGGAGAAAAACTGTTTTTT | CASSQVRGEKLFF
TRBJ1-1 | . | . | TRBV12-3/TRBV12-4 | TGTGCCAGCAGCGCCACAGTTGCTTTCTTT | CASSATVAFF
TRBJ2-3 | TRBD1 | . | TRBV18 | TGTGCCAGCTCAACCTTCGGGACAGGGGATGCAGATACGCAGTATTTT | CASSTFGTGDADTQYF
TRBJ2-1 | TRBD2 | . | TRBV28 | TGTGCCAGCAGTCCCCACCTAGCGGGAGTCTACAATGAGCAGTTCTTC | CASSPHLAGVYNEQFF
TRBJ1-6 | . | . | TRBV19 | TGTGCCAGAAGGGAGTACCTTCCCTATAATTCACCCCTCCACTTT | CARREYLPYNSPLHF
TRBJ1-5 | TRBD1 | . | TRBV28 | TGTGCCAGCAAAGGACAGGACCATCAGCCCCAGCATTTT | CASKGQDHQPQHF
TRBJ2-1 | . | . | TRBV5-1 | TGCGCCAGCAGCCCGAGCGCTAGCGCCTACAATGAGCAGTTCTTC | CASSPSASAYNEQFF
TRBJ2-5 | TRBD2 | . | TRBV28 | TGTGCCAGCAGTTCATGGGGCGGGAGGACCCAAGAGACCCAGTACTTC | CASSSWGGRTQETQYF
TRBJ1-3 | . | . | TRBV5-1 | TGCGCCAGCAGCTCTGGGGCAAGGGATGGAAACACCATATATTTT | CASSSGARDGNTIYF
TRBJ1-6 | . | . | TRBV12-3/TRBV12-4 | TGTGCCAGCAGTACAACAGGGTCGCCCCTCCACTTT | CASSTTGSPLHF
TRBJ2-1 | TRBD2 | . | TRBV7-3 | TGTGCCAGCAGCTTGTCAGCGGGAGGGGGCAATGAGCAGTTCTTC | CASSLSAGGGNEQFF
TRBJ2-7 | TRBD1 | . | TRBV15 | TGTGCCACCAGCAGAGAAAGGGACAGCTCCTACGAGCAGTACTTC | CATSRERDSSYEQYF
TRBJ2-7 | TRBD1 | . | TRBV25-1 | TGTGCCAGCAGTGACCCCGGGACAGGGGCCTACGAGCAGTACTTC | CASSDPGTGAYEQYF
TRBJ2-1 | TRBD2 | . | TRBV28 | TGTGCCAGCACACTAGGAGCGGGAGGGAGCAATGAGCAGTTCTTC | CASTLGAGGSNEQFF
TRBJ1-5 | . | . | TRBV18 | TGTGCCAGCTCACCACTCGCGGGGGCCAATCAGCCCCAGCATTTT | CASSPLAGANQPQHF
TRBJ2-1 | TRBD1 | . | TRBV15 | TGTGCCACCAGCAGCCTCTCGGGACAGGGGTCCTACAATGAGCAGTTCTTC | CATSSLSGQGSYNEQFF
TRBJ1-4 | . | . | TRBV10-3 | TGTGCCATCAGTGACAGAGGGGGGGAGGGTGAAAAACTGTTTTTT | CAISDRGGEGEKLFF
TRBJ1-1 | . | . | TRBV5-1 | TGCGCCAGCAGTAAAGGGAGGACGAACACTGAAGCTTTCTTT | CASSKGRTNTEAFF
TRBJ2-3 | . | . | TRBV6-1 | TGTGCCAGCAGTGATTCGACAGATACGCAGTATTTT | CASSDSTDTQYF
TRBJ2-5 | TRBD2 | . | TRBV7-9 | TGTGCCAGCAGCTTTGGGACTAGCGGGAGTACCCAGTCCCAGTACTTC | CASSFGTSGSTQSQYF
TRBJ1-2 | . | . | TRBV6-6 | TGTGCCAGCAGTTACGCGGGGCACCAAGGGGATGGCTACACCTTC | CASSYAGHQGDGYTF
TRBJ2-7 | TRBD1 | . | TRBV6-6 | TGTGCCAGCAGTCACAGGGGTTCCTACGAGCAGTACTTC | CASSHRGSYEQYF
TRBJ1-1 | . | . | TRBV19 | TGTGCCAGTAGTACGCGCTCTGAAAACACTGAAGCTTTCTTT | CASSTRSENTEAFF
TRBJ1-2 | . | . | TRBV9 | TGTGCCAGCAGCGTGGCCGGGGAGCTCGGTGGCTACACCTTC | CASSVAGELGGYTF
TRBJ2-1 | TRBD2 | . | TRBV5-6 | TGTGCCAGCAGCTTGCCGGGACTGCGTGGGGGGGATGAGCAGTTCTTC | CASSLPGLRGGDEQFF
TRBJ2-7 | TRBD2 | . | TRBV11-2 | TGTGCCAGCCGGCCAAGCGGGGGTAACTCCTACGAGCAGTACTTC | CASRPSGGNSYEQYF
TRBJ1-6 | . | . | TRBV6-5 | TGTGCCAGCATTTATCAGCTAGAACTCCCAAATTCACCCCTCCACTTT | CASIYQLELPNSPLHF
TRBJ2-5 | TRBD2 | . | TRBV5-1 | TGCGCCAGCAGTTCTAGACTAGCGGGGGGGCAAGAGACCCAGTACTTC | CASSSRLAGGQETQYF
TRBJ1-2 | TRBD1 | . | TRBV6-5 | TGTGCCAGCAGTTCTCCGGCCGGGACAGGGGGCGAGGGCTACACCTTC | CASSSPAGTGGEGYTF
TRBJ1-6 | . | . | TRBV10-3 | TGTGCCACCAAACTCGGGGATAATTCACCCCTCCACTTT | CATKLGDNSPLHF